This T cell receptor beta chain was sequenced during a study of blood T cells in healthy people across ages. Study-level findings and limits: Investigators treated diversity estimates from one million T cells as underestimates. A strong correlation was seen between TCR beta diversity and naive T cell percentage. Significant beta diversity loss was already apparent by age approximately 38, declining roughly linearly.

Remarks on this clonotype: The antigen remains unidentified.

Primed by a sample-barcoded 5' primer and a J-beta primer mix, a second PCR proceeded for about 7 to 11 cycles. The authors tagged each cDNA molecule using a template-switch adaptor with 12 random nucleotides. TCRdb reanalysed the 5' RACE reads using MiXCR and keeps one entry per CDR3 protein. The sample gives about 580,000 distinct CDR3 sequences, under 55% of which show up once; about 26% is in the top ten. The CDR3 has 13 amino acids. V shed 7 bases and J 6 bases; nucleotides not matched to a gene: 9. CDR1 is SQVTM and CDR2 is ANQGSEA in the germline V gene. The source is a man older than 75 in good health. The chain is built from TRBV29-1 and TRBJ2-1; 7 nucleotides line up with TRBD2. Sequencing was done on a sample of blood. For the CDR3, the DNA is TGCAGCGCCGGTGGGGGAGGGACCAATGAGCAGTTCTTC. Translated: CSAGGGGTNEQFF.